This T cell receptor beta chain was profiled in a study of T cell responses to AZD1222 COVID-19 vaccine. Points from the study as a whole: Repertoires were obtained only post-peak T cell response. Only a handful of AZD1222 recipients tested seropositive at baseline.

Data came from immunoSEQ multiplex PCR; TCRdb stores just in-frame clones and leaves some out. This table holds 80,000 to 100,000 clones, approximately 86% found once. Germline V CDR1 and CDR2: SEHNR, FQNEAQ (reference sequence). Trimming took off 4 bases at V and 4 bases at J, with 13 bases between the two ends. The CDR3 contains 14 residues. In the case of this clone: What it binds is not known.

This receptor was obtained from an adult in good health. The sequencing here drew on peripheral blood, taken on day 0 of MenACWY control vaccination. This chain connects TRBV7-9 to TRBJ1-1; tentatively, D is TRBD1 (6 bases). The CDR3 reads CASSSSRGSTEAFF. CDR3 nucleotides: TGTGCCAGCAGCTCCTCGAGGGGGAGCACTGAAGCTTTCTTT.